This T cell receptor (beta chain) was captured by sequencing in a study of blood T cell repertoires in COVID-19. Overall study context: Researchers got acute and convalescent COVID-19 samples from the United States, Italy and Spain. T cells, B-cell-depleted T cells, or PBMCs provided the cDNA or gDNA that served as material.

V shed 3 bases and J 5 bases; nucleotides not matched to a gene: 4. The V gene's germline CDR1 is MGHDK and CDR2 SYGVNS. The CDR3 is made up of 14 amino acids. Authors' data handling: By means of reference gene primer amplification, nucleated cell counts were estimated. The data were produced by immunoSEQ multiplex PCR, yet TCRdb's version contains in-frame clones alone and is incomplete. D and trimming come from the DNA, and the V and J calls and clone size come from that table. The data contain about 270,000 clones, around nine tenths of them singletons. The sequenced sample was peripheral blood. This TCR was sampled from a man in his forties with active or convalescent COVID-19. The rearrangement joins TRBV25-1 to TRBJ1-1; 9 bases match TRBD1. The CDR3 sequence: CASSEGTGFTEAFF. The CDR3 nucleotides read TGTGCCAGCAGTGAGGGGACAGGGTTTACTGAAGCTTTCTTT.